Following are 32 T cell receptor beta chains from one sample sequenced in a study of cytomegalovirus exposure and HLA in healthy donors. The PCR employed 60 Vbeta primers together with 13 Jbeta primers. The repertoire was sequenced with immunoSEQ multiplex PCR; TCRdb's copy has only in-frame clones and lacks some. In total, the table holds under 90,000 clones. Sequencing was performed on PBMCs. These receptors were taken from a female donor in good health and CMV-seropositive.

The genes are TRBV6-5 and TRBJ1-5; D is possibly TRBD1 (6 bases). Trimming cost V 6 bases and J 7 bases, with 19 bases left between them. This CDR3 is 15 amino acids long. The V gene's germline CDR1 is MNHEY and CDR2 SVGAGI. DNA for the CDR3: TGTGCCAGCAGCCGGCTCACCGGGACAAACCAGCCCCAGCATTTT. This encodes CASSRLTGTNQPQHF.

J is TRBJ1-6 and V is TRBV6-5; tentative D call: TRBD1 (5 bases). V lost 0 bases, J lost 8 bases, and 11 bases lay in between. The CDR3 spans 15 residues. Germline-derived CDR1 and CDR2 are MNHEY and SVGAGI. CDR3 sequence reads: CASSYSEGSDSPLHF. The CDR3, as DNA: TGTGCCAGCAGTTACTCGGAGGGGAGTGATTCACCCCTCCACTTT.

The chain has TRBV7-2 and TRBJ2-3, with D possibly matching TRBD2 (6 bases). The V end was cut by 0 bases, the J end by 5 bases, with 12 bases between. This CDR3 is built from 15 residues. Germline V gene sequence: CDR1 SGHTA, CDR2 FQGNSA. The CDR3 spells CASSLALGGGDTQYF. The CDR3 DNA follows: TGTGCCAGCAGCTTAGCGCTGGGGGGAGGAGATACGCAGTATTTT.

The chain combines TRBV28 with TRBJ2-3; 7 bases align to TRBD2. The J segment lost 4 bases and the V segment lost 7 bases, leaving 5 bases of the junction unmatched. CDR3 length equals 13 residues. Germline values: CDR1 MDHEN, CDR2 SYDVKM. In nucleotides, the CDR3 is TGTGCCAGCATGGCGGGAGACGCAGATACGCAGTATTTT. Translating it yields CASMAGDADTQYF.

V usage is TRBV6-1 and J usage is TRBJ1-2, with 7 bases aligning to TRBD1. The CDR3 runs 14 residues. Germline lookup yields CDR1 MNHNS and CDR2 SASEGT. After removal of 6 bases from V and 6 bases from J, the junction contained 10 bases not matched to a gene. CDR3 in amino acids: CASRRTGLTDGYTF. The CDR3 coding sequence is TGTGCCAGCAGGAGGACAGGATTGACTGATGGCTACACCTTC.

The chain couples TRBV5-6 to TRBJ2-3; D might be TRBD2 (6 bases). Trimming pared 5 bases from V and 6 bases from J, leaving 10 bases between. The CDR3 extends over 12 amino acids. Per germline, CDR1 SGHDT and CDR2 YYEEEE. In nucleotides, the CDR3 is TGTGCCAGCAGGTCTGGGAGGGATACGCAGTATTTT. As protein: CASRSGRDTQYF.

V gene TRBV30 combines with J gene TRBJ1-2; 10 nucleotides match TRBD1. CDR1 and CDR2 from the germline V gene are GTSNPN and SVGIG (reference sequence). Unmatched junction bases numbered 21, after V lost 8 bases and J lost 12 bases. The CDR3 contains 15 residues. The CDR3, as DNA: TGTGCCGGGGTCCGGGACAGGGGTCCCCGCCAAACGAACACCTTC. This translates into CAGVRDRGPRQTNTF. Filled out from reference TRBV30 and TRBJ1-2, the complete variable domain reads SQTIHQWPATLVQPVGSPLSLECTVEGTSNPNLYWYRQAAGRGLQLLFYSVGIGQISSEVPQNLSASRPQDRQFILSSKKLLLSDSGFYLCAGVRDRGPRQTNTFGSGTRLTVV.

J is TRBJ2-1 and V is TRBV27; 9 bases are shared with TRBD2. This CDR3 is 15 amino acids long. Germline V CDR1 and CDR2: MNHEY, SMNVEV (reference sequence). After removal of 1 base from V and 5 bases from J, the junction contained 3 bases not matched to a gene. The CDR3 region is CASSLFSGSDNEQFF. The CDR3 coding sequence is TGTGCCAGCAGTTTATTTAGCGGGAGCGACAATGAGCAGTTCTTC.

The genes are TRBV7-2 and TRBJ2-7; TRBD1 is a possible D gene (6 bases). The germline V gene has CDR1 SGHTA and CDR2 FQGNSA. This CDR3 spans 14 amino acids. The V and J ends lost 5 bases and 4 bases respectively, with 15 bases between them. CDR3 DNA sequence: TGTGCCAGCAGCCCACCGGGACACCCTTACGAGCAGTACTTC. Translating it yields CASSPPGHPYEQYF. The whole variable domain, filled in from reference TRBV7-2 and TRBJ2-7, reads GAGVSQSPSNKVTEKGKDVELRCDPISGHTALYWYRQSLGQGLEFLIYFQGNSAPDKSGLPSDRFSAERTGGSVSTLTIQRTQQEDSAVYLCASSPPGHPYEQYFGPGTRLTVT.

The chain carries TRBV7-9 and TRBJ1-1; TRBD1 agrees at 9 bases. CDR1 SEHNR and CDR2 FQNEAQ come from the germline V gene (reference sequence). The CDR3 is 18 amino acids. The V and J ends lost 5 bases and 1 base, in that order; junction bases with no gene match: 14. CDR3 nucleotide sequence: TGTGCCAGCAGCCCGGCTATAGACAGGGGGAAAACGAACACTGAAGCTTTCTTT. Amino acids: CASSPAIDRGKTNTEAFF.

The CDR3 sequence is CASSHLLGGLAAADTQYF. CDR3 sequence (DNA): TGCGCCAGCAGCCACCTACTCGGGGGACTAGCGGCCGCAGATACGCAGTATTTT. The V gene is TRBV4-3, the J gene TRBJ2-3; 11 nucleotides agree with TRBD2. The CDR3 has 18 residues. CDR1 and CDR2 from the germline V gene are LGHNA and YSLEER. Losses at the gene ends were 3 bases for V and 4 bases for J; bases not matched to a gene: 12.

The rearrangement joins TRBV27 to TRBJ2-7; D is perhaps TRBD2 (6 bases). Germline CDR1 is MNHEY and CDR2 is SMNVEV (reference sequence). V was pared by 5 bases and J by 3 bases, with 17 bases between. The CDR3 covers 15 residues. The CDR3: CASSNSGAPNYEQYF. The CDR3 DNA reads TGTGCCAGCAGTAATTCGGGAGCCCCAAACTACGAGCAGTACTTC.

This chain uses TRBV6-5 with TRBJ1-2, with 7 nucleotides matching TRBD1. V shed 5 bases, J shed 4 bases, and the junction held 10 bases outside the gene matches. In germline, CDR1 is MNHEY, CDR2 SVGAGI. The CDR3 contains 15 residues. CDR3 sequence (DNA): TGTGCCAGCAGTCGCCGAAGGGACAGCACCTATGGCTACACCTTC. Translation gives CASSRRRDSTYGYTF.

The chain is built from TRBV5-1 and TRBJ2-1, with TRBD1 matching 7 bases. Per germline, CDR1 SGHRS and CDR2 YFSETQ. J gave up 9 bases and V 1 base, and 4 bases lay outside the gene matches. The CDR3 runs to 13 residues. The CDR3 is CASSLTGVVEQFF. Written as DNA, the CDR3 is TGCGCCAGCAGCTTGACAGGGGTGGTTGAGCAGTTCTTC. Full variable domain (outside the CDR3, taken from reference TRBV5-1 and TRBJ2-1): KAGVTQTPRYLIKTRGQQVTLSCSPISGHRSVSWYQQTPGQGLQFLFEYFSETQRNKGNFPGRFSGRQFSNSRSEMNVSTLELGDSALYLCASSLTGVVEQFFGPGTRLTVL.

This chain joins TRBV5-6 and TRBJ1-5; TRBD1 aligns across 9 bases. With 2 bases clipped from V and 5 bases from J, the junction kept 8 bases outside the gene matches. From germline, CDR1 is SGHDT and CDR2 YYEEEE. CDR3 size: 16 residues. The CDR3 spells CASSFNRGLKDQPQHF. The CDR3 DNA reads TGTGCCAGCAGCTTTAACAGGGGGCTGAAAGATCAGCCCCAGCATTTT.

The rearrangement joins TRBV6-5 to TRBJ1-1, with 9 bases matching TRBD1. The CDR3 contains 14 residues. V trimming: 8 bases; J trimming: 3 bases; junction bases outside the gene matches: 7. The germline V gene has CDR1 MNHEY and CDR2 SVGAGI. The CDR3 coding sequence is TGTGCCAGCCGGGACAGGGCCACGTACACTGAAGCTTTCTTT. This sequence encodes CASRDRATYTEAFF.

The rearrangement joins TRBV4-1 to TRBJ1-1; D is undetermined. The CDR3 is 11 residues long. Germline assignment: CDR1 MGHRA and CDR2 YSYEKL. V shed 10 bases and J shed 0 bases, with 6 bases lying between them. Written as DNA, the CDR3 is TGCGCCACCTCGGTGAACACTGAAGCTTTCTTT. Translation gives CATSVNTEAFF.

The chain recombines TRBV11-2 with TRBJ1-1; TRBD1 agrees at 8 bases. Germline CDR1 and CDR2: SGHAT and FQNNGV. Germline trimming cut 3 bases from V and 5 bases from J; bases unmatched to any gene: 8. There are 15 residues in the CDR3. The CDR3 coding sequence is TGTGCCAGCAGCTTCGGTCGGACAGGGTGGACTGAAGCTTTCTTT. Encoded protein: CASSFGRTGWTEAFF.

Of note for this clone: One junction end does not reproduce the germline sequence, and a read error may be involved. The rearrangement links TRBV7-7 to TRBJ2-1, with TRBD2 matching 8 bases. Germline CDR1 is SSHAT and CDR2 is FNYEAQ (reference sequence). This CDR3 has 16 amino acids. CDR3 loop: CASSLAAGGTVDEQFF. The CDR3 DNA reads TGTGCTAGCAGCTTAGCGGCGGGGGGAACGGTGGATGAGCAGTTCTTC.

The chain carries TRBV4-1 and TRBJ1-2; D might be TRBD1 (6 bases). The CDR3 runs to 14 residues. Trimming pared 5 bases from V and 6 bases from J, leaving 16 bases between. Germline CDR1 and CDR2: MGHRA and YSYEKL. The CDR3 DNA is TGCGCCAGCAGCACCCACAGGGCCCCCGATGGCTACACCTTC. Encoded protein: CASSTHRAPDGYTF.

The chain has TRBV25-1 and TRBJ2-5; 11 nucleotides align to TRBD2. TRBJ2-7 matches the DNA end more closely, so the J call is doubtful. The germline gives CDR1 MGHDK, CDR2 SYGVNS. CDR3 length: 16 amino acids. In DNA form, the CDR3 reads TGTGCCAGCAGTGGTACCGGGACTAGCGGTTCCTACGAGCAGTACTTC. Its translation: CASSGTGTSGSYEQYF.

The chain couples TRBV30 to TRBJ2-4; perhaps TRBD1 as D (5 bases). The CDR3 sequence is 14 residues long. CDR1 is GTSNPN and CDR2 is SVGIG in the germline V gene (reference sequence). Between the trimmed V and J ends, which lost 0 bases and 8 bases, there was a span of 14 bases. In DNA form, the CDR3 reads TGTGCCTGGAGTGTCCAGGGAAGTAGGGACATTCAGTACTTC. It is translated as CAWSVQGSRDIQYF.

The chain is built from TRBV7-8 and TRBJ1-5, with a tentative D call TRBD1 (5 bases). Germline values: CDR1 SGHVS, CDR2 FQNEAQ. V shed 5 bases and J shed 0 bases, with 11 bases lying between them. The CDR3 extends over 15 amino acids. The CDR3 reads CASSARQNSNQPQHF. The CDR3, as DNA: TGTGCCAGCAGCGCCAGACAGAATAGCAATCAGCCCCAGCATTTT.

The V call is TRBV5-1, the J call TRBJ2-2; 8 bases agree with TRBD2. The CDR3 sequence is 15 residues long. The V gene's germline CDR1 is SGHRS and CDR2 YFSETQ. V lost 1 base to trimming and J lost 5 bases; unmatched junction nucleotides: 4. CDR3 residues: CASSLTAGATGELFF. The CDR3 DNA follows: TGCGCCAGCAGCTTGACAGCGGGAGCGACCGGGGAGCTGTTTTTT.

The CDR3 DNA reads TGTGCCAGCAGTCAGGGACAGGGTCGCTACGAGCAGTACTTC. It yields the protein CASSQGQGRYEQYF. The V and J genes are TRBV6-5 and TRBJ2-7; 9 bases align to TRBD1. CDR1 is MNHEY, CDR2 SVGAGI, per germline. This CDR3 spans 14 amino acids. After removal of 5 bases from V and 3 bases from J, the junction contained 5 bases not matched to a gene.

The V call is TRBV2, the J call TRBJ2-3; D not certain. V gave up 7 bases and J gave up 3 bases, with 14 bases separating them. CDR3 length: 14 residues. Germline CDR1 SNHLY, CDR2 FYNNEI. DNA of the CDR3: TGTGCCAGCATGGGCCCCCCGGAAACAGATACGCAGTATTTT. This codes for CASMGPPETDTQYF.

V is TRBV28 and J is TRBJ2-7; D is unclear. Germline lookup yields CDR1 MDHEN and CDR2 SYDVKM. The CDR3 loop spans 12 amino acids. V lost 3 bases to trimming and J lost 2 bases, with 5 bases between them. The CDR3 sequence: CASSLNTYEQYF. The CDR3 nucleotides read TGTGCCAGCAGTTTGAACACCTACGAGCAGTACTTC.

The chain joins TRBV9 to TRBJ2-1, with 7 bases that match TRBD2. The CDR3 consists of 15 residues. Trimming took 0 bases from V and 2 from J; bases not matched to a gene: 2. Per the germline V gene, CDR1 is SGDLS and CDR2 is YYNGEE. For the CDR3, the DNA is TGTGCCAGCAGCGTAGGGGGGGGGACCTACAATGAGCAGTTCTTC. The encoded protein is CASSVGGGTYNEQFF.

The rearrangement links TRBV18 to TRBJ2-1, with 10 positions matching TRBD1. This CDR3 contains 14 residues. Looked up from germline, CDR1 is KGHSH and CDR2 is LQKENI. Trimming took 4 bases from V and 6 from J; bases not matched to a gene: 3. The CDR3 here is CASSHRTGGNEQFF. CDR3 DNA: TGTGCCAGCTCACATCGGACAGGGGGCAATGAGCAGTTCTTC.

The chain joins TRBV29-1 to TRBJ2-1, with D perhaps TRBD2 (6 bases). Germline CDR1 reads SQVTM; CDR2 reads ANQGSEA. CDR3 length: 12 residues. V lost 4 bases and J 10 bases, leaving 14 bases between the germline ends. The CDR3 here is CSVAGLSAEQFF. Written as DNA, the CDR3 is TGCAGCGTTGCCGGACTATCGGCGGAGCAGTTCTTC.

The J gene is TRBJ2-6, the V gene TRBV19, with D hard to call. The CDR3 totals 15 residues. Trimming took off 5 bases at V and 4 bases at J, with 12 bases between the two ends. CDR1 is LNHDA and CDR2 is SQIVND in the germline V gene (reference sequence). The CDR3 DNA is TGTGCCAGTAGTTCAAGTACAACCGGGGCCAACGTCCTGACTTTC. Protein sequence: CASSSSTTGANVLTF.

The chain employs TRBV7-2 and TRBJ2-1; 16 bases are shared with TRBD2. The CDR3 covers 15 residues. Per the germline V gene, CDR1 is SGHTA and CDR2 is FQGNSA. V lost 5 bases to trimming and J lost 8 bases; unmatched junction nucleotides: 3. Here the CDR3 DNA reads TGTGCCAGCAGCCTGGGACTAGCGGGGGGGTATGAGCAGTTCTTC. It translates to CASSLGLAGGYEQFF.